This TCR beta chain was sequenced during a study of chemoradiotherapy in HPV16-positive cancers. CDR1 is LNHDA, CDR2 SQIVND, per germline (reference sequence). Deletions cut 5 bases from V and 5 bases from J, with 18 bases between. The CDR3 extends over 15 amino acids. Method: immunoSEQ multiplex PCR; TCRdb's copy keeps in-frame clones and lacks some. The table lists about 5,900 clones, 70% to 85% of them singletons, with roughly 6% in the top ten. This chain joins TRBV19 and TRBJ2-5, with a tentative D call TRBD1 (6 bases). This material consisted of tumor tissue, taken from a patient who underwent chemoradiotherapy. This TCR derives from a human donor with HPV-associated anogenital cancer. The chain's CDR3 is CASSPRGPGSETQYF. For the CDR3, the DNA is TGTGCCAGTAGTCCCAGGGGCCCGGGGTCCGAGACCCAGTACTTC. Based on the CDR3 plus reference TRBV19 and TRBJ2-5, the full variable domain is DGGITQSPKYLFRKEGQNVTLSCEQNLNHDAMYWYRQDPGQGLRLIYYSQIVNDFQKGDIAEGYSVSREKKESFPLTVTSAQKNPTAFYLCASSPRGPGSETQYFGPGTRLLVL.